Listed below are T cell receptor beta chains from one sample, sequenced in a study of identical twins. TCRdb reprocessed the 5' RACE reads with MiXCR, giving one entry per CDR3 protein. The data contain 300,000 to 400,000 distinct CDR3 sequences, roughly an eighth of them seen just once; the ten biggest clones take up approximately 7.9%. The sample was also linked to a second study, of yellow fever vaccine responses in identical twins.

Material: CD8+ T cells sorted from blood. The receptors stem from a woman in her late teens or twenties in good health. CDR3s include the opening cysteine and the closing phenylalanine or tryptophan. D genes are given only for firm matches. Size is omitted from some rows. Given values are once, few, many or a class for expanded clones.

CDR3 protein	CDR3 DNA	clone size	D gene	J gene	V gene
CSATKYLTSGGAKNEQFF	TGCAGTGCTACGAAGTACCTGACTAGCGGGGGGGCGAAAAATGAGCAGTTCTTC	.	TRBD2	TRBJ2-1	TRBV20-1
CASSMGLAGGYNEQFF	TGTGCCAGCAGCATGGGACTAGCGGGAGGGTACAATGAGCAGTTCTTC	few	TRBD2	TRBJ2-1	TRBV7-2
CASSLQTHPNEQFF	TGTGCCAGCAGTTTGCAGACCCACCCGAATGAGCAGTTCTTC	many	.	TRBJ2-1	TRBV12-3/TRBV12-4
CASTPGLAGSGELFF	TGTGCCAGCACCCCGGGACTAGCGGGATCCGGGGAGCTGTTTTTT	.	TRBD2	TRBJ2-2	TRBV6-1
CASSLTRLAVSYNEQFF	TGTGCCAGCAGTTTGACCCGTCTAGCGGTATCCTACAATGAGCAGTTCTTC	few	TRBD2	TRBJ2-1	TRBV12-3/TRBV12-4
CASSREPETQYF	TGCGCCAGCAGTCGGGAGCCAGAGACCCAGTACTTC	.	.	TRBJ2-5	TRBV10-2
CASSVASGRADTQYF	TGTGCCAGCAGCGTAGCTAGCGGGAGGGCAGATACGCAGTATTTT	few	TRBD2	TRBJ2-3	TRBV9
CASGFALAGDPNEQFF	TGTGCTAGTGGTTTCGCACTAGCGGGAGACCCCAATGAGCAGTTCTTC	many	TRBD2	TRBJ2-1	TRBV12-5
CSVEDRTSKYEQFF	TGCAGCGTTGAGGATCGGACCAGTAAGTATGAGCAGTTCTTC	few	.	TRBJ2-1	TRBV29-1
CASSYSRSEGNEQFF	TGTGCCAGCAGTTACTCTAGATCAGAGGGGAATGAGCAGTTCTTC	.	.	TRBJ2-1	TRBV6-5
CASSFSGDEQFF	TGTGCCAGCAGTTTTAGCGGGGATGAGCAGTTCTTC	many	TRBD2	TRBJ2-1	TRBV12-3/TRBV12-4
CASSDSTYEQYF	TGTGCCAGCAGTGACAGTACCTACGAGCAGTACTTC	few	.	TRBJ2-7	TRBV7-9
CSAPFAGPFSYNEQFF	TGCAGTGCACCGTTTGCGGGGCCCTTCTCCTACAATGAGCAGTTCTTC	.	.	TRBJ2-1	TRBV20-1
CASSSGLKTDTQYF	TGTGCCAGCAGTTCTGGCCTGAAGACAGATACGCAGTATTTT	.	.	TRBJ2-3	TRBV27
CASSQGPQGYGYTF	TGTGCCAGCAGCCAAGGACCACAGGGATATGGCTACACCTTC	few	.	TRBJ1-2	TRBV14
CASSESKSGRRRMDEQYF	TGCGCCAGCAGTGAGTCGAAAAGCGGGAGAAGAAGAATGGACGAGCAGTACTTC	.	TRBD2	TRBJ2-7	TRBV10-1
CASSLLAGFQETQYF	TGTGCCAGCAGCTTGCTAGCGGGGTTCCAAGAGACCCAGTACTTC	.	TRBD2	TRBJ2-5	TRBV7-2
CASSRTPADTQYF	TGTGCCAGCAGCCGGACCCCGGCAGATACGCAGTATTTT	many	.	TRBJ2-3	TRBV11-2
CSVEGAGSGNTIYF	TGCAGCGTTGAAGGGGCCGGCTCTGGAAACACCATATATTTT	few	.	TRBJ1-3	TRBV29-1
CASSLSGGLNTEAFF	TGTGCCAGCAGTTTATCGGGAGGTTTGAACACTGAAGCTTTCTTT	many	.	TRBJ1-1	TRBV27
CASSSGQVIEAFF	TGTGCCAGCAGCTCAGGACAGGTGATCGAAGCTTTCTTT	.	TRBD1	TRBJ1-1	TRBV7-9
CASSQAGQSYNEQFF	TGTGCCAGCAGTCAGGCGGGACAGTCCTACAATGAGCAGTTCTTC	few	.	TRBJ2-1	TRBV16
CSARTLDSESSYNSPLHF	TGCAGTGCTAGAACTCTAGACAGCGAAAGCTCCTATAATTCACCCCTCCACTTT	few	.	TRBJ1-6	TRBV20-1
CASSFTTGDADTQYF	TGTGCCAGCAGCTTCACGACAGGGGACGCAGATACGCAGTATTTT	.	TRBD1	TRBJ2-3	TRBV5-5
CSVEDAYEQYF	TGCAGCGTTGAAGACGCCTACGAGCAGTACTTC	few	.	TRBJ2-7	TRBV29-1
CATSRVTGAEETQYF	TGTGCCACCAGCAGAGTGACGGGGGCGGAAGAGACCCAGTACTTC	.	.	TRBJ2-5	TRBV15
CASSLDPGLAASTDTQYF	TGCGCCAGCAGCTTGGACCCGGGACTAGCGGCTAGCACAGATACGCAGTATTTT	many	TRBD2	TRBJ2-3	TRBV5-1
CASSYSGGMNTEAFF	TGTGCCAGCAGTTATTCAGGGGGCATGAACACTGAAGCTTTCTTT	few	TRBD1	TRBJ1-1	TRBV6-5
CASSAGPSFTYNEQFF	TGCGCCAGCAGCGCGGGCCCGTCCTTCACCTACAATGAGCAGTTCTTC	.	.	TRBJ2-1	TRBV5-1
CASSPTGGQGANGYTF	TGTGCCAGCAGCCCCACCGGGGGACAGGGGGCAAATGGCTACACCTTC	.	TRBD1	TRBJ1-2	TRBV13
CASSYSGGAYNEQFF	TGTGCCAGCAGCTACAGCGGGGGGGCCTACAATGAGCAGTTCTTC	few	TRBD2	TRBJ2-1	TRBV3-1
CASSLTGPRSTDTQYF	TGTGCCAGCAGCTTAACAGGGCCTCGAAGCACAGATACGCAGTATTTT	.	.	TRBJ2-3	TRBV7-8
CASSQDPASGANVLTF	TGTGCCAGCAGCCAAGATCCGGCCTCTGGGGCCAACGTCCTGACTTTC	.	.	TRBJ2-6	TRBV3-1
CASSLATGLPNYGYTF	TGTGCCAGCAGCCTCGCCACAGGACTTCCCAACTATGGCTACACCTTC	few	.	TRBJ1-2	TRBV28
CASSLFLGVKGNEQFF	TGTGCCAGCAGCTTGTTCTTAGGGGTGAAAGGCAATGAGCAGTTCTTC	.	.	TRBJ2-1	TRBV5-5
CASKRGAYNEQFF	TGTGCCAGCAAACGGGGAGCTTACAATGAGCAGTTCTTC	few	.	TRBJ2-1	TRBV5-6
CASSLPRVVAGEYNEQFF	TGTGCCAGCAGCTTACCGCGGGTCGTTGCGGGAGAATACAATGAGCAGTTCTTC	.	TRBD2	TRBJ2-1	TRBV7-8
CASLEGGRSSPNTGELFF	TGTGCCAGTCTGGAGGGGGGCAGGTCCTCACCGAACACCGGGGAGCTGTTTTTT	few	.	TRBJ2-2	TRBV2
CASSSSGTSGMSSYNEQFF	TGTGCCAGCAGTTCGTCCGGGACTAGCGGGATGAGCTCCTACAATGAGCAGTTCTTC	.	TRBD2	TRBJ2-1	TRBV12-3/TRBV12-4
CASTSEGGSSYNEQFF	TGTGCCAGCACCTCTGAAGGGGGGAGCTCCTACAATGAGCAGTTCTTC	few	.	TRBJ2-1	TRBV7-6
CASSSTGDEQFF	TGCGCCAGCAGTTCTACAGGGGATGAGCAGTTCTTC	many	TRBD1	TRBJ2-1	TRBV5-1
CAISVGGAGEQYF	TGTGCCATCAGTGTCGGAGGGGCTGGGGAGCAGTACTTC	.	.	TRBJ2-7	TRBV10-3